The 14 T cell receptor beta chains given below trace back to one sample, sequenced in a study of cytomegalovirus exposure and HLA in healthy donors. Primers: 60 Vbeta forward and 13 Jbeta reverse. TCRdb's table, derived via immunoSEQ multiplex PCR, lists solely in-frame clones and lacks some. The repertoire shows about 160,000 clones; the top ten hold 2% to 2.5%. Specimen: PBMCs. The receptors originated from a man younger than 40 in good health and CMV-seronegative.

The chain recombines TRBV6-5 with TRBJ1-4; D may be TRBD1 (6 bases). V shed 6 bases and J shed 0 bases, with 14 bases lying between them. CDR1 MNHEY and CDR2 SVGAGI come from the germline V gene. The CDR3 extends over 16 amino acids. In DNA, the CDR3 is TGTGCCAGCAGATACAGGGAGTTTGCAACTAATGAAAAACTGTTTTTT. Residues: CASRYREFATNEKLFF.

The V and J genes are TRBV6-1 and TRBJ1-1; D unresolved. The V end was cut by 7 bases, the J end by 4 bases, with 13 bases between. Germline V gene sequence: CDR1 MNHNS, CDR2 SASEGT. The CDR3 sequence is 13 residues long. The CDR3 DNA reads TGTGCCAGCACCGTCACCACTGTCACTGAAGCTTTCTTT. Its translation: CASTVTTVTEAFF.

This chain uses TRBV28 with TRBJ1-1; 12 nucleotides line up with TRBD1. J was trimmed by 2 bases and V by 5 bases; bases with no gene match: 9. This CDR3 comprises 17 residues. Germline V gene lookup returns CDR1 MDHEN and CDR2 SYDVKM. The CDR3 sequence: CASSAPGQGAGNTEAFF. Here the CDR3 DNA reads TGTGCCAGCAGTGCACCGGGACAGGGGGCTGGAAACACTGAAGCTTTCTTT.

The chain is built from TRBV15 and TRBJ2-5, with 8 bases identical to TRBD2. Trimming at V came to 0 bases and at J to 5 bases, leaving 5 bases not matched to a gene. The CDR3 covers 15 residues. Germline CDR1 reads LNHNV; CDR2 reads YYDKDF (reference sequence). Here the CDR3 DNA reads TGTGCCACCAGCAGAGACCCAGCGGGAGTTGAGACCCAGTACTTC. Encoded protein: CATSRDPAGVETQYF.

This chain uses TRBV5-1 with TRBJ2-5; D remains unclear. The CDR3 contains 14 residues. Germline V lookup: CDR1 SGHRS, CDR2 YFSETQ. Trimming stripped 4 bases from V and 4 bases from J, with 14 bases between. This chain's CDR3 is CASSPTRMGETQYF. The CDR3 bases are TGCGCCAGCAGCCCCACGCGGATGGGAGAGACCCAGTACTTC.

The CDR3 protein is CASSLAGGTDTQYF. The CDR3 nucleotides read TGTGCCAGCAGCTTAGCGGGAGGCACAGATACGCAGTATTTT. The chain links TRBV7-3 to TRBJ2-3, with 7 bases fitting TRBD2. This CDR3 has 14 residues. The J segment lost 1 base and the V segment lost 2 bases, leaving 0 bases of the junction unmatched. CDR1 SGHTA and CDR2 FQGTGA come from the germline V gene.

CDR3 region: CASSQGAVRFPSYEQYF. DNA for the CDR3: TGTGCCAGCAGCCAAGGGGCTGTAAGGTTTCCCTCCTACGAGCAGTACTTC. This chain joins TRBV14 and TRBJ2-7; unclear D gene. Germline CDR1 reads SGHDN; CDR2 reads FVKESK. The ends were cut back, 1 base at V and 0 bases at J, with 16 bases in the middle. This CDR3 region has 17 residues.

The chain joins TRBV9 to TRBJ2-3; no reliable D call. Trimming left V 1 base short and J 1 base short, with 7 bases between. The CDR3 is made up of 14 amino acids. Germline loops: CDR1 SGDLS, CDR2 YYNGEE. CDR3 bases: TGTGCCAGCAGCGTATCATCCCGCACAGATACGCAGTATTTT. It specifies CASSVSSRTDTQYF.

V and J are TRBV2 and TRBJ2-4, with D possibly being TRBD2 (6 bases). CDR3 length equals 11 residues. Germline values: CDR1 SNHLY, CDR2 FYNNEI. V gave up 8 bases and J gave up 8 bases, with 10 bases separating them. CDR3 residues: CASGTLYIQYF. The CDR3 nucleotides are TGTGCCAGCGGGACTCTATACATTCAGTACTTC.

V usage is TRBV7-8 and J usage is TRBJ2-1; D is possibly TRBD1 (6 bases). Germline CDR1 and CDR2: SGHVS and FQNEAQ. Trimming stripped 0 bases from V and 7 bases from J, with 13 bases between. This CDR3 region has 15 residues. CDR3 coding DNA: TGTGCCAGCAGCTTAGCCGGCTACAGGGTGAATGAGCAGTTCTTC. Protein product: CASSLAGYRVNEQFF.

The chain carries TRBV5-1 and TRBJ2-1; D is perhaps TRBD1 (5 bases). This CDR3 has 14 amino acids. CDR1 and CDR2 (germline): SGHRS, YFSETQ. V was cut by 4 bases and J by 0 bases, with 8 bases left in between. The CDR3: CASSKGVSYNEQFF. The CDR3 bases are TGCGCCAGCAGCAAAGGGGTCTCCTACAATGAGCAGTTCTTC.

V is TRBV19 and J is TRBJ1-5; tentatively, D is TRBD1 (5 bases). V was shortened by 1 base and J by 2 bases, with 9 bases between the two germline ends. CDR1 is LNHDA, CDR2 SQIVND, per germline (reference sequence). The CDR3 is 15 amino acids. CDR3 sequence (DNA): TGTGCCAGTAGTATAGCAGGGAGGGGCAATCAGCCCCAGCATTTT. It translates to CASSIAGRGNQPQHF.

The rearrangement links TRBV7-2 to TRBJ1-4, with 9 bases lining up with TRBD1. The CDR3 extends over 19 amino acids. The J segment lost 8 bases and the V segment lost 0 bases, leaving 16 bases of the junction unmatched. Germline CDR1 reads SGHTA; CDR2 reads FQGNSA. CDR3 protein: CASSLAARDRVFENEKLFF. Written as DNA, the CDR3 is TGTGCCAGCAGCTTAGCGGCCCGGGACAGGGTATTCGAAAACGAAAAACTGTTTTTT.

V gene TRBV29-1 combines with J gene TRBJ2-2; TRBD1 might be the D (5 bases). The CDR3 covers 14 residues. The germline gives CDR1 SQVTM, CDR2 ANQGSEA. The ends were cut back, 7 bases at V and 0 bases at J, with 12 bases in the middle. Written as DNA, the CDR3 is TGCAGCGGCGGACACTCAGCGAACACCGGGGAGCTGTTTTTT. Amino acids: CSGGHSANTGELFF.